This T cell receptor (beta chain) was observed in a study of immune evolution from preneoplasia to lung adenocarcinoma (dated by TCRdb to the early 2020s). At the level of the whole study: HLA loss of heterozygosity was seen in roughly 6.6%, 14% and 36% of AIS, MIA and ADC lesions, and in no AAH lesions. The study combined immune gene expression, TCR sequencing and multiplex immunofluorescence to profile immune contexture across lung adenocarcinoma precursors and invasive adenocarcinoma. Resected precursor lesions (AAH, AIS, MIA) and invasive adenocarcinomas were compared with paired morphologically normal lung tissue. Sample size was determined by specimen availability and not by a prior power calculation. The immune data were integrated with whole exome sequencing and methylation data from the same cohort of nodules. In total, the cohort included approximately 53 patients with pulmonary nodules, all of whom underwent surgical resection. The TCR sequencing data were obtained from about 47 patients. According to the study, roughly 100 samples were used for TCR sequencing. POLYSOLVER was used to infer Class I HLA alleles from exome data, and LOHHLA was used to detect allele-specific HLA loss. General conclusions and limits of the study: Because every patient came from Japan and China, how well the results apply to Western populations was uncertain. T cell clonality was highest in KRAS-mutant nodules compared with EGFR-mutant or double wild-type lesions. Top T cell clone frequencies were highest in normal lung and appeared to decrease progressively from AAH through AIS, MIA and invasive adenocarcinoma. Normal lung showed the highest clonality, whereas later-stage lesions appeared to have higher T cell density and diversity but lower clonality. The findings reflected association rather than direct causation, and larger cohorts with long-term follow-up and longitudinal biopsies were considered necessary.

Resection was performed on patients in Japan or China between the mid-2010s and the late 2010s. The histologic diagnosis of each case was independently confirmed on H&E slides by two lung cancer pathologists. Macro-dissection after pathologic assessment enriched premalignant or tumor cells for nucleic acid extraction. DNA was isolated from FFPE tissue using the AllPrep DNA/RNA FFPE Kit. V is clipped by 4 bases and J by 7 bases, and the sequence between their germline boundaries is 12 bases long. The CDR1 and CDR2 encoded by the germline V gene are SGHRS and YFSETQ. The CDR3 covers 13 residues, taking in both the cysteine and the phenylalanine. Of all the DNA, just the CDR3 is kept, 39 bases in frame from base 1. TCR beta CDR3 regions were sequenced from DNA using the immunoSEQ hsTCRbeta Kit. From the authors' description of their analysis: The ImmunoSEQ Analyzer was used to analyse the TCR sequencing data. T cell clonality was defined as 1 minus Pielou's evenness, calculated on productive rearrangements. The inverse Simpson index, applied to productive templates, was used to measure T cell diversity. T cell density was defined as TCR beta template counts normalized to usable DNA, with usable DNA estimated by amplifying and sequencing housekeeping genes. Two-sided Kruskal-Wallis tests were used to compare TCR metrics between histologic stages. The immuneACCESS repertoire file appears here via TCRdb, limited to in-frame rearrangements. These files lack a portion of the clones; in checked studies, under half of the deficit traces to unresolved V genes, and the cause of the others is not known. V and J calls and clone size are given by that table; D and trimming were obtained from the DNA. The sample contains about 8,100 clones, about 83% of them found a single time. The top ten hold around 2.7% of the sample.

On this clone itself: Which antigen it targets is not known. Base qualities are not provided; no much larger clone lies one nucleotide away.

The V and J segments used are TRBV5-1 and TRBJ1-3; the D gene is perhaps TRBD1, from 6 matching bases. This clonotype was sampled from a person aged 65 to 85 with lung adenocarcinoma. The sequenced sample was FFPE minimally invasive lung adenocarcinoma tissue. In light of the paper, this sample's cell subset or site label describes: micro-invasive lung adenocarcinoma (MIA). In nucleotide form, the sequence is TGCGCCAGCAGCACGGGACAAACTAACACCATATATTTT. It specifies CASSTGQTNTIYF.